This T cell receptor (beta chain) is drawn from a study of T cells after yellow fever vaccination. The table lists this clonotype with a few counts. TCRdb reprocessed the 5' RACE reads via MiXCR and lists one record per CDR3 protein. The sample has about 260,000 distinct CDR3 sequences, under 15% seen once. Germline V lookup: CDR1 SGHTA, CDR2 FQGTGA. The V end was cut by 5 bases, the J end by 0 bases, with 14 bases between. This CDR3 comprises 16 residues. This chain uses TRBV7-3 with TRBJ2-1, with a possible D match to TRBD2 (5 bases). Source: CD4+ T cells sorted from PBMCs, taken 45 days after the yellow fever booster vaccination. This clonotype originated in a man aged 25 to 40 who received the YFV17D yellow fever vaccine. CDR3 sequence reads: CASSPEAALSYNEQFF. For the CDR3, the DNA is TGTGCCAGCAGCCCGGAAGCGGCGCTCTCCTACAATGAGCAGTTCTTC.